This T cell receptor beta chain was recorded in a study of response to subunit inactivated influenza vaccine (dated by TCRdb to the late 2010s). Regarding the research as a whole: To follow how T cells responded to a trivalent subunit inactivated influenza vaccine, the researchers relied on deep quantitative profiling of the T cell receptor repertoire. The study at large found these results: It was suggested by the authors that each seasonal influenza vaccination may recruit only a limited number of new T cells.

Germline trimming: 4 bases from V, 7 bases from J; junction bases outside gene matches: 5. From the cysteine through the phenylalanine, the CDR3 covers 15 amino acids. Only the CDR3 part of the read is kept: 45 bases, read in frame from the first base. Taken from the germline V gene, the CDR1 and CDR2 loops are SNHLY and FYNNEI. The library was built by means of RT-PCR. Sequencing was carried out with an Illumina HiSeq 2500. TCRdb reran the public reads through fastp at Q25 and MiXCR, keeping productive beta chains. A single entry per CDR3 protein holds the most common genes and DNA from its merged rows. The sample table records about 700,000 distinct CDR3 sequences; 14% of these occur just once. The ten largest make up roughly 7.6% of the sample. About this clonotype itself: Its cognate antigen has yet to be identified. No base qualities exist here, and no much larger clone lies one base off it.

The sequencing here drew on PBMCs from blood, taken around two weeks before vaccination. The sequence joins TRBV2 to TRBJ2-3, and TRBD2 matches 13 of the central bases. This receptor was identified in a man in his fifties who received an inactivated influenza vaccine. Donor details come from another sample of the same person, matched by shared clones. The sequenced DNA is TGTGCCAGCAGTGGGGGACTAGCGGGGCTCTATACGCAGTATTTT. This translates into CASSGGLAGLYTQYF.